This is a list of T cell receptor beta chains from one sample in a study of cytomegalovirus exposure and HLA in healthy donors. The data were produced by immunoSEQ multiplex PCR, yet TCRdb's version contains in-frame clones alone and is incomplete. The table for this sample gives around 50,000 clones. The sample comprised PBMCs. The receptors derive from a woman in her twenties or thirties in good health and CMV-seropositive. Each CDR3 is given without its conserved first and last residue. A D gene is named only where the DNA matches it firmly.

v_gene: TRBV5-1; len: 12; j_gene: TRBJ1-2; d_gene: TRBD1; CDR3aa: ASSGTGGVYGYT
v_gene: TRBV5-1; len: 13; j_gene: TRBJ2-3; d_gene: TRBD2; CDR3aa: ASSLSGRDTDTQY
v_gene: TRBV4-2; len: 16; j_gene: TRBJ1-2; d_gene: TRBD1; CDR3aa: ASSQAYPGTGLYEGYT
v_gene: TRBV7-9; len: 9; j_gene: TRBJ2-1; d_gene: -; CDR3aa: ASSPGDRQF
v_gene: TRBV29-1; len: 12; j_gene: TRBJ2-7; d_gene: TRBD2; CDR3aa: SVGTSGRRYEQY
v_gene: TRBV27; len: 14; j_gene: TRBJ2-7; d_gene: -; CDR3aa: ASSARPVRAKYEQY
v_gene: TRBV5-1; len: 13; j_gene: TRBJ2-3; d_gene: TRBD2; CDR3aa: ASSGGLAHTDTQY
v_gene: TRBV6-5; len: 11; j_gene: TRBJ2-1; d_gene: -; CDR3aa: ASSRDYAYEQF
v_gene: TRBV6-6; len: 14; j_gene: TRBJ2-2; d_gene: TRBD1; CDR3aa: ASSSSGTGGGGELF
v_gene: TRBV18; len: 13; j_gene: TRBJ1-2; d_gene: TRBD1; CDR3aa: ASSPSGQGTYGYT
v_gene: TRBV4-1; len: 11; j_gene: TRBJ2-7; d_gene: -; CDR3aa: ASSRSVSYEQY
v_gene: TRBV9; len: 13; j_gene: TRBJ2-7; d_gene: TRBD2; CDR3aa: ASSVGSGRWYEQY
v_gene: TRBV6-6; len: 13; j_gene: TRBJ2-2; d_gene: -; CDR3aa: ASRPTGSNTGELF
v_gene: TRBV5-1; len: 14; j_gene: TRBJ2-1; d_gene: TRBD2; CDR3aa: ASSLGAGAGDHEQF
v_gene: TRBV7-9; len: 12; j_gene: TRBJ1-5; d_gene: TRBD1; CDR3aa: ASSSGQGYQPQH
v_gene: TRBV5-1; len: 14; j_gene: TRBJ2-3; d_gene: TRBD2; CDR3aa: ASSPGHSGGGDTQY
v_gene: TRBV28; len: 12; j_gene: TRBJ2-7; d_gene: -; CDR3aa: ASRWGDSTYEQY
v_gene: TRBV15; len: 12; j_gene: TRBJ2-7; d_gene: -; CDR3aa: ATSRDRSAYEQY
v_gene: TRBV6-5; len: 14; j_gene: TRBJ2-2; d_gene: -; CDR3aa: ASSYSKGARFGELF
v_gene: TRBV28; len: 14; j_gene: TRBJ2-7; d_gene: -; CDR3aa: ASSFGSPQGSYEQY
v_gene: TRBV25-1; len: 12; j_gene: TRBJ1-4; d_gene: -; CDR3aa: ASSDREGNEKLF
v_gene: TRBV25-1; len: 15; j_gene: TRBJ2-6; d_gene: TRBD1; CDR3aa: ASSEGQGRPGANVLT
v_gene: TRBV5-4; len: 12; j_gene: -; d_gene: TRBD1; CDR3aa: ASSLGQQGYEQY
v_gene: TRBV30; len: 13; j_gene: TRBJ2-6; d_gene: -; CDR3aa: AWSKRPTGANVLT